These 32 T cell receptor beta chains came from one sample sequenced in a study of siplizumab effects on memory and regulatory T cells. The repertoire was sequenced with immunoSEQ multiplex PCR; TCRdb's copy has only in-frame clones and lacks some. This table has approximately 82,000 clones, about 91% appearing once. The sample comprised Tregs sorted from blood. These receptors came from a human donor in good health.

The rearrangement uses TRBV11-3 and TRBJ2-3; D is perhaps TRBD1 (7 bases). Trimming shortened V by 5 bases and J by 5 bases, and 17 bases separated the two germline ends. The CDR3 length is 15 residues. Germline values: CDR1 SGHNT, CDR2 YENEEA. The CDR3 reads CASSKGAGRGDTQYF. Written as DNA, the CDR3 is TGTGCCAGCAGCAAGGGGGCCGGGCGGGGAGATACGCAGTATTTT.

DNA of the CDR3: TGTGCCAGCAGCCGCATAGCGGGGGGACCTGTCGGCGCGGGCACCGGGGAGCTGTTTTTT. Its translation: CASSRIAGGPVGAGTGELFF. The chain employs TRBV7-8 and TRBJ2-2, with TRBD2 matching over 10 bases. This CDR3 has 20 amino acids. Germline V gives CDR1 SGHVS, CDR2 FQNEAQ. J lost 4 bases, V lost 5 bases, and 19 bases had no gene match.

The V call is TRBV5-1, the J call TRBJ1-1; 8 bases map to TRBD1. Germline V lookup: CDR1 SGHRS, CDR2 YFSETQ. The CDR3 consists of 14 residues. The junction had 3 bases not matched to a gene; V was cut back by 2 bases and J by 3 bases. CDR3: CASSLGQGHTEAFF. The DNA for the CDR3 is TGCGCCAGCAGCTTAGGACAGGGCCACACTGAAGCTTTCTTT.

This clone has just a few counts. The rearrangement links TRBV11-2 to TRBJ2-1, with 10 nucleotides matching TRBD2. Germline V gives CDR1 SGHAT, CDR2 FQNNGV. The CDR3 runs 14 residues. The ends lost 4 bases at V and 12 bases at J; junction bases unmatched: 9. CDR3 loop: CASSSFGTSEMQFF. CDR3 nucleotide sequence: TGTGCCAGCAGCTCATTCGGGACTAGCGAGATGCAGTTCTTC. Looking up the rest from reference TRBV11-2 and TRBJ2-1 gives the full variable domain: EAGVAQSPRYKIIEKRQSVAFWCNPISGHATLYWYQQILGQGPKLLIQFQNNGVVDDSQLPKDRFSAERLKGVDSTLKIQPAKLEDSAVYLCASSSFGTSEMQFFGPGTRLTVL.

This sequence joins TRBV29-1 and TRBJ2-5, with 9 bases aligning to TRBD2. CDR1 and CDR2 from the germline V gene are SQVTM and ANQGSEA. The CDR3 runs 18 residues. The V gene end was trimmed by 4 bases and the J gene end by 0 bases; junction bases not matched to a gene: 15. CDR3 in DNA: TGCAGCGTTGCCTTCCTTAGCGGGGGTCACAATTACCAAGAGACCCAGTACTTC. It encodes CSVAFLSGGHNYQETQYF.

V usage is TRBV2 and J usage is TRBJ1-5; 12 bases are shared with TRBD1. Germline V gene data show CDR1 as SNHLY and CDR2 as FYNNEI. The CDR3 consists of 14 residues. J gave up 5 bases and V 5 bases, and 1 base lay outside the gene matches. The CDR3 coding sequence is TGTGCCAGCAGTCGGGACAGGGGGCATCAGCCCCAGCATTTT. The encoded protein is CASSRDRGHQPQHF.

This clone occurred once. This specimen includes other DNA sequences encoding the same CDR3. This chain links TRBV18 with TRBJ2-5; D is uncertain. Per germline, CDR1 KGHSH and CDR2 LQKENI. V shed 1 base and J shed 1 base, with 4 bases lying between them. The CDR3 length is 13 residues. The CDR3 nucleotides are TGTGCCAGCTCACCACGCGTCCAAGAGACCCAGTACTTC. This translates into CASSPRVQETQYF.

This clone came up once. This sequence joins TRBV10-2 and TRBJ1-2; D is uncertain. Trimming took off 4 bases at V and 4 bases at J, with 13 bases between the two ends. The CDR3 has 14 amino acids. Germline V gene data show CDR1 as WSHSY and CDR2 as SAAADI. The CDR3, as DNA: TGCGCCAGCAGTGGCTGGGAGGGAGCCTATGGCTACACCTTC. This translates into CASSGWEGAYGYTF.

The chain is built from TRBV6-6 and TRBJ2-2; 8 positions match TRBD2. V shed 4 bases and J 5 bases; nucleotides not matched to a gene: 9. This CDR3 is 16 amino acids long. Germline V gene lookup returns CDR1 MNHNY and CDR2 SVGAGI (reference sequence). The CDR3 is CASSFQGLAETGELFF. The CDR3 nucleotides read TGTGCCAGCAGTTTCCAAGGACTAGCAGAAACCGGGGAGCTGTTTTTT.

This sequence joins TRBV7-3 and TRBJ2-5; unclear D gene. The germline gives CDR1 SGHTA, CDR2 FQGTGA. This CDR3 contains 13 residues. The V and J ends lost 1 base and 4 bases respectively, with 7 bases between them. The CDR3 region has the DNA TGTGCCAGCAGCTTAAGCACATCAGAGACCCAGTACTTC. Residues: CASSLSTSETQYF.

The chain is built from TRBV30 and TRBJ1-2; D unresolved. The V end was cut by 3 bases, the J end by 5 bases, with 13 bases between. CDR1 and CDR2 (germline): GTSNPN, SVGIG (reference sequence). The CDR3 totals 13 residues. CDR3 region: CAWRKKETYGYTF. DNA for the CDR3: TGTGCCTGGAGGAAGAAGGAAACATATGGCTACACCTTC.

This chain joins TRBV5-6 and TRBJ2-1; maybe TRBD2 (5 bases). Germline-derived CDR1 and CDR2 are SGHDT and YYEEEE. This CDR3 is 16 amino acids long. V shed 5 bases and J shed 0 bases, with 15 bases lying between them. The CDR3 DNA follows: TGTGCCAGCAGTTCCGCCGGGGTAAGCTCCTACAATGAGCAGTTCTTC. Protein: CASSSAGVSSYNEQFF.

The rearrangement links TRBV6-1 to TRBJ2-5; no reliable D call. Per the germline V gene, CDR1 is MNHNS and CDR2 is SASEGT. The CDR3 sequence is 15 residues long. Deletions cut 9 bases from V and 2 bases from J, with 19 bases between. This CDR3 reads CASAIRSVWQETQYF. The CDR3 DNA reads TGTGCCAGTGCCATCCGATCCGTGTGGCAAGAGACCCAGTACTTC.

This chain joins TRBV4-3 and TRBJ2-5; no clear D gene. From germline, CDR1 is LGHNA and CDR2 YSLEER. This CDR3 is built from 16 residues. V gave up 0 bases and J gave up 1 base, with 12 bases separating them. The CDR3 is CASSQEIWKGQETQYF. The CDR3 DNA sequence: TGCGCCAGCAGCCAAGAAATCTGGAAGGGCCAAGAGACCCAGTACTTC.

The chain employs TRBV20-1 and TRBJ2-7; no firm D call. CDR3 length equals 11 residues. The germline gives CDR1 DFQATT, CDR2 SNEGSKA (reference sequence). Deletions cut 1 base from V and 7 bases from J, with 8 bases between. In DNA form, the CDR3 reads TGCAGTGCTAGAGGGCTGACGGAGCAGTACTTC. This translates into CSARGLTEQYF.

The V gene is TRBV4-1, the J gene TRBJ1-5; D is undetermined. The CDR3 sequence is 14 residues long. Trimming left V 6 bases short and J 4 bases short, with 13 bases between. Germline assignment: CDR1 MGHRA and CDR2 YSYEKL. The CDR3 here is CASSTNTYNQPQHF. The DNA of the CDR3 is TGCGCCAGCAGTACCAACACCTATAATCAGCCCCAGCATTTT.

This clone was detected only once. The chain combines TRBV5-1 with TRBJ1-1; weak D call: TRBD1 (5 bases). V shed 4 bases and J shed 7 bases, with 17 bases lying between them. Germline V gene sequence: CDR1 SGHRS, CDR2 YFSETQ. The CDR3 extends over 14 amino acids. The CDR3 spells CASSPSAGTNEAFF. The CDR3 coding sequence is TGCGCCAGCAGCCCTTCGGCAGGGACGAATGAAGCTTTCTTT.

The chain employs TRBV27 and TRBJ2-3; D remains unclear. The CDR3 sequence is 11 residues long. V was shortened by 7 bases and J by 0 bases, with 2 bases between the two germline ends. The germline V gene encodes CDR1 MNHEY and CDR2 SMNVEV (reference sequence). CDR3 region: CASTSTDTQYF. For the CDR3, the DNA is TGTGCCAGCACAAGCACAGATACGCAGTATTTT.

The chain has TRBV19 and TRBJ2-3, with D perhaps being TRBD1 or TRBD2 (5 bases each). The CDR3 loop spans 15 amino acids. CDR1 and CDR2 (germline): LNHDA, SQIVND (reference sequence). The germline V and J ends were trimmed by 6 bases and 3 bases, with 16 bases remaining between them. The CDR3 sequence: CASSTGTTWTDTQYF. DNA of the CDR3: TGTGCCAGTAGCACGGGGACCACATGGACAGATACGCAGTATTTT.

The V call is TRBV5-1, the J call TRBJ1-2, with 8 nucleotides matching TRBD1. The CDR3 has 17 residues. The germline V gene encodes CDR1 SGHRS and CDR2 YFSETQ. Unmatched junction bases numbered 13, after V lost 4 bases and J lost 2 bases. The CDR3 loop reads CASSATPETGENYGYTF. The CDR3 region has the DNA TGCGCCAGCAGCGCGACCCCCGAGACAGGGGAGAACTATGGCTACACCTTC.

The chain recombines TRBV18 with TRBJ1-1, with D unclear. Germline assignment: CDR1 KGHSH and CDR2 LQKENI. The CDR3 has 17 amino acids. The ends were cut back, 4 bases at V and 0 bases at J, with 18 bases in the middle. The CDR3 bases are TGTGCCAGCTCACTAACGACACTCACGAATTTGAACACTGAAGCTTTCTTT. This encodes CASSLTTLTNLNTEAFF.

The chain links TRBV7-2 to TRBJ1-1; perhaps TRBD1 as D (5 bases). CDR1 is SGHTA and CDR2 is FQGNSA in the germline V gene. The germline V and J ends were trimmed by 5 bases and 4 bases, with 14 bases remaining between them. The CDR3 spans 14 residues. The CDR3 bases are TGTGCCAGCAGCCTAAGGTCCGGGGCCACTGAAGCTTTCTTT. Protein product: CASSLRSGATEAFF.

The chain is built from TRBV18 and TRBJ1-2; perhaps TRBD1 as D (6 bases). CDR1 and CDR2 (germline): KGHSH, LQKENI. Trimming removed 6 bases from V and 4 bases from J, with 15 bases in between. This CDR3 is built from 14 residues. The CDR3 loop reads CASSNRGQSYGYTF. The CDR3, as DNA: TGTGCCAGCTCGAACCGGGGGCAAAGCTATGGCTACACCTTC.

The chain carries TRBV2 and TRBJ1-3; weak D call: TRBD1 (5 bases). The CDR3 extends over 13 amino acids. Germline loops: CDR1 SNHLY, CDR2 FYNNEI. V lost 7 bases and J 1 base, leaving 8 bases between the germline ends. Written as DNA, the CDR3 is TGTGCCAGCATGAAGGGGTCTGGAAACACCATATATTTT. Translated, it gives CASMKGSGNTIYF.

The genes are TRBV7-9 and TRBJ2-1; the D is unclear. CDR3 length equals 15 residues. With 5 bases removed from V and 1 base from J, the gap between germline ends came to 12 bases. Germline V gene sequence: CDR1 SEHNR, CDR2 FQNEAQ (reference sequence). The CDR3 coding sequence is TGTGCCAGCAGCGCGTTCCCCCCGTCCTACAATGAGCAGTTCTTC. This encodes CASSAFPPSYNEQFF. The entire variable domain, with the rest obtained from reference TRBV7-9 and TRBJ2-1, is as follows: DTGVSQNPRHKITKRGQNVTFRCDPISEHNRLYWYRQTLGQGPEFLTYFQNEAQLEKSRLLSDRFSAERPKGSFSTLEIQRTEQGDSAMYLCASSAFPPSYNEQFFGPGTRLTVL.

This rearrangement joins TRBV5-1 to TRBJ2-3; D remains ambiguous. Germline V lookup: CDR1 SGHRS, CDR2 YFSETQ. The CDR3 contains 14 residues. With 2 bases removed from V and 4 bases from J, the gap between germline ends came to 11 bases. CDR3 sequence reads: CASSFTRSPDTQYF. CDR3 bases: TGCGCCAGCAGCTTTACGAGATCCCCAGATACGCAGTATTTT.

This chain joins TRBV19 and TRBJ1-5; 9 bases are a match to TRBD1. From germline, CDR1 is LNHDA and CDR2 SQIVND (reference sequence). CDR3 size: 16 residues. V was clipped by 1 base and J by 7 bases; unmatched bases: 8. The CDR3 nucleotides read TGTGCCAGTAGTATAGCGGGGACAGGGTGGGTGCAGCCCCAGCATTTT. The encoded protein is CASSIAGTGWVQPQHF.

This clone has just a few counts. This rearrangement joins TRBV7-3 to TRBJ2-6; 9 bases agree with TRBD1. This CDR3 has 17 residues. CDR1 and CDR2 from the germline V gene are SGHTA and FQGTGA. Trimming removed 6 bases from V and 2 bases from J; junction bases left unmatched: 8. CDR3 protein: CASSRTGQGAGANVLTF. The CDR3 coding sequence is TGTGCCAGCAGTCGTACGGGACAGGGAGCTGGGGCCAACGTCCTGACTTTC.

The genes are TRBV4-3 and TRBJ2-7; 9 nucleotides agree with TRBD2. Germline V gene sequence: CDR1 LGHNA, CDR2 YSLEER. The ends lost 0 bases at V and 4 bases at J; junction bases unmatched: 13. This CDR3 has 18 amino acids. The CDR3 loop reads CASSQELSGGHLPYEQYF. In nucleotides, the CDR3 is TGCGCCAGCAGCCAAGAACTCAGCGGGGGGCACCTTCCATACGAGCAGTACTTC.

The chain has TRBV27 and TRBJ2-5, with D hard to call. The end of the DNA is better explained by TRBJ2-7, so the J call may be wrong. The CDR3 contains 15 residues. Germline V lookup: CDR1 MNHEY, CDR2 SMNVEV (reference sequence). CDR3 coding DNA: TGTGCCAGCAGTCCTCGTACGGGCTACTCCTACGAGCAGTACTTC. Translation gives CASSPRTGYSYEQYF.

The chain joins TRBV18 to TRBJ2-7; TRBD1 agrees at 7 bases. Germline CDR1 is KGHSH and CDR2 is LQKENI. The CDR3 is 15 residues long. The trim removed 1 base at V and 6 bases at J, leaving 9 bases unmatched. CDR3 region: CASSPQTGIGGEQYF. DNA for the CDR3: TGTGCCAGCTCACCACAGACAGGGATAGGTGGCGAGCAGTACTTC. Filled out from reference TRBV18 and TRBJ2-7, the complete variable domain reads NAGVMQNPRHLVRRRGQEARLRCSPMKGHSHVYWYRQLPEEGLKFMVYLQKENIIDESGMPKERFSAEFPKEGPSILRIQQVVRGDSAAYFCASSPQTGIGGEQYFGPGTRLTVT.

The chain's CDR3 is CASSTPRGNTIYF. The CDR3 region has the DNA TGTGCCAGCAGTACCCCCCGTGGAAACACCATATATTTT. The V gene is TRBV6-5, the J gene TRBJ1-3; D not certain. This CDR3 spans 13 amino acids. The germline V gene has CDR1 MNHEY and CDR2 SVGAGI. The V gene lost 5 bases and the J gene lost 3 bases, with 8 bases spanning the gap.